These T cell receptor beta chains were read from a single sample in a study of cytomegalovirus exposure and HLA in healthy donors. Libraries were prepared by immunoSEQ multiplex PCR; TCRdb keeps only in-frame clonotypes and omits some of them. The profile covers almost 75,000 clones, with approximately 86% appearing a single time and 2.5% to 3% taken by the ten largest. The specimen sequenced was PBMCs. These TCRs come from a man between 25 and 39 years old in good health and CMV-seronegative. Both conserved end residues are part of each CDR3. D genes are given only for firm matches. Not every row has a clone size; where given, it reads once, few, many or a size class.

clone_size	v_call	j_call	d_call	cdr3_aa	cdr3_nt
-	TRBV2	TRBJ2-2	TRBD2	CASGTSGLGPGELFF	TGTGCCAGCGGAACTAGCGGACTGGGCCCCGGGGAGCTGTTTTTT
-	TRBV10-3	TRBJ2-5	TRBD1	CAIRTEGQGAETQYF	TGTGCCATCAGGACCGAGGGACAGGGGGCTGAGACCCAGTACTTC
-	TRBV28	TRBJ2-4	TRBD1	CASSFGYRGIAKNIQYF	TGTGCCAGCAGTTTCGGTTACAGGGGAATAGCCAAAAACATTCAGTACTTC
-	TRBV29-1	TRBJ2-3	TRBD1	CSVSRDRGPQLEPTDTQYF	TGCAGCGTTTCGCGGGACAGGGGGCCTCAGCTAGAACCCACAGATACGCAGTATTTT
-	TRBV29-1	TRBJ1-2	-	CSVRQGYGYTF	TGCAGCGTTCGGCAGGGTTACGGCTACACCTTC
once	TRBV7-8	TRBJ1-5	-	CASSAQGGVGQPQHF	TGTGCCAGCAGCGCGCAGGGTGGTGTTGGACAGCCCCAGCATTTT
once	TRBV11-2	TRBJ1-1	-	CASSSTGFTIRGTEAFF	TGTGCCAGCAGCTCTACTGGATTTACTATCCGGGGAACTGAAGCTTTCTTT
-	TRBV29-1	TRBJ1-2	TRBD1	CSAGTDFYGYTF	TGCAGCGCCGGGACAGACTTCTATGGCTACACCTTC
-	TRBV2	TRBJ2-2	-	CASQGTGELFF	TGTGCCAGTCAGGGGACCGGGGAGCTGTTTTTT
-	TRBV6-6	TRBJ2-3	-	CASSQGRAGWTDTQYF	TGTGCCAGCAGTCAGGGGCGGGCCGGTTGGACAGATACGCAGTATTTT
-	TRBV6-1	TRBJ2-3	-	CASSTTGGNGDTQYF	TGTGCCAGCAGCACGACGGGCGGGAACGGAGATACGCAGTATTTT
-	TRBV28	TRBJ1-2	-	CASRWGQRNYGYTF	TGTGCCAGCAGATGGGGGCAGCGTAACTATGGCTACACCTTC
-	TRBV28	TRBJ1-2	TRBD1	CAIGDRGNYGYTF	TGTGCCATTGGGGACAGGGGGAACTATGGCTACACCTTC
-	TRBV7-9	TRBJ1-1	-	CASSPPRAEAFF	TGTGCCAGCAGCCCCCCCCGCGCTGAAGCTTTCTTT
few	TRBV7-9	TRBJ1-5	-	CASSLDPGWPGSVQPQHF	TGTGCCAGCAGCTTAGATCCCGGGTGGCCCGGGAGTGTTCAACCCCAGCATTTT
once	TRBV7-8	TRBJ2-1	TRBD2	CASSFLPGTSGARNEQFF	TGTGCCAGCAGCTTCTTGCCCGGGACTAGCGGAGCCCGCAATGAGCAGTTCTTC
-	TRBV28	TRBJ2-7	TRBD1	CASRNPLGQGASYEQYF	TGTGCCAGCAGGAACCCACTCGGACAGGGGGCCTCCTACGAGCAGTACTTC
-	TRBV4-3	TRBJ2-2	TRBD1	CASSQDYWDRGPGELFF	TGCGCCAGCAGCCAAGATTATTGGGACAGGGGACCCGGGGAGCTGTTTTTT
-	TRBV28	TRBJ2-1	-	CASSLSGLSIREQFF	TGTGCCAGCAGTTTATCTGGGCTATCAATCCGGGAGCAGTTCTTC
-	TRBV11-1	TRBJ2-3	TRBD1	CASSLTQDRGADTQYF	TGTGCCAGCAGCTTAACACAGGACAGGGGTGCAGATACGCAGTATTTT
once	TRBV5-4	TRBJ1-2	-	CASSLEQKPYGYTF	TGTGCCAGCAGCTTGGAACAGAAACCCTATGGCTACACCTTC
-	TRBV7-9	TRBJ2-3	TRBD2	CASSSGGNGTQYF	TGTGCCAGCAGCTCGGGGGGAAACGGTACGCAGTATTTT
-	TRBV4-2	TRBJ1-3	TRBD1	CASSQENRGSGNTIYF	TGTGCCAGCAGCCAAGAAAACAGGGGGTCTGGAAACACCATATATTTT
many	TRBV5-1	TRBJ1-2	TRBD1	CASSLAGTGTYGYTF	TGCGCCAGCAGCTTGGCCGGGACAGGGACCTATGGCTACACCTTC
-	TRBV5-4	TRBJ2-5	TRBD2	CASSLAASGGAARETQYF	TGTGCCAGCAGCTTGGCAGCTAGCGGGGGGGCCGCGCGAGAGACCCAGTACTTC
-	TRBV7-9	TRBJ2-3	TRBD1	CASSAPGQGATDTQYF	TGTGCCAGCAGTGCTCCGGGACAGGGGGCAACAGATACGCAGTATTTT
-	TRBV7-9	TRBJ2-3	TRBD1	CAGLGVDRELDTQYF	TGTGCCGGACTCGGAGTGGACAGGGAATTAGATACGCAGTATTTT
-	TRBV5-5	TRBJ1-1	TRBD1	CASSWGTGETPEAFF	TGTGCCAGCAGCTGGGGGACAGGCGAAACCCCTGAAGCTTTCTTT
-	TRBV6-5	TRBJ1-2	TRBD1	CASRATGEGYGYTF	TGTGCCAGCAGAGCGACAGGGGAAGGCTATGGCTACACCTTC
-	TRBV12-5	TRBJ1-2	-	CASGLHRQTSNYGYTF	TGTGCTAGTGGTTTGCACCGACAGACTTCTAACTATGGCTACACCTTC
-	TRBV4-2	TRBJ2-7	TRBD2	CASSQVWRGENYEQYF	TGTGCCAGCAGCCAAGTTTGGCGGGGGGAAAACTACGAGCAGTACTTC
-	TRBV5-1	TRBJ2-1	TRBD2	CASSLAGDYVINEQFF	TGCGCCAGCAGCTTGGCCGGGGACTACGTAATAAATGAGCAGTTCTTC
-	TRBV7-8	TRBJ2-5	TRBD2	CASSPSAGGETQYF	TGTGCCAGCAGCCCCTCGGCGGGAGGAGAGACCCAGTACTTC
-	TRBV7-7	TRBJ2-1	-	CASSLAGRSSYNEQFF	TGTGCTAGCAGCTTGGCGGGGAGGAGCTCCTACAATGAGCAGTTCTTC
-	TRBV30	TRBJ2-5	TRBD1	CAWRSTGAQETQYF	TGTGCCTGGAGATCCACAGGGGCCCAAGAGACCCAGTACTTC
-	TRBV7-9	TRBJ2-1	TRBD2	CASSLVIPGGANQQFF	TGTGCCAGCAGCTTAGTGATCCCGGGAGGAGCCAATCAGCAGTTCTTC
-	TRBV4-1	TRBJ1-1	TRBD1	CASSQDLEGAKNTEAFF	TGCGCCAGCAGCCAAGATCTGGAGGGGGCGAAGAACACTGAAGCTTTCTTT
-	TRBV28	TRBJ1-1	-	CASSFVGVWDTEAFF	TGTGCCAGCAGTTTTGTCGGGGTTTGGGACACTGAAGCTTTCTTT
-	TRBV6-1	TRBJ1-2	TRBD1	CASSEDRGRYGYTF	TGTGCCAGCAGTGAGGACAGGGGAAGGTATGGCTACACCTTC
-	TRBV6-5	TRBJ1-2	TRBD1	CASSGTTTGIYGYTF	TGTGCCAGCAGTGGAACGACGACAGGGATCTATGGCTACACCTTC
-	TRBV5-1	TRBJ1-5	-	CASSPDGHSNQPQHF	TGCGCCAGCAGCCCCGACGGACATAGCAATCAGCCCCAGCATTTT
-	TRBV27	TRBJ2-5	TRBD2	CASSGGAKQETQYF	TGTGCCAGTAGCGGGGGGGCTAAGCAAGAGACCCAGTACTTC
-	TRBV4-2	TRBJ1-6	-	CASSQVEGPAGSPLHF	TGTGCCAGCAGCCAAGTAGAGGGCCCGGCGGGTTCACCCCTCCACTTT
-	TRBV18	TRBJ2-1	TRBD1	CASSPRDRPYNEQFF	TGTGCCAGCTCACCGAGGGACAGACCCTACAATGAGCAGTTCTTC
-	TRBV5-8	TRBJ2-2	TRBD2	CASSPRDYGRATNTGELFF	TGTGCCAGCAGCCCCCGGGACTACGGGCGGGCCACGAACACCGGGGAGCTGTTTTTT
-	TRBV30	TRBJ2-7	-	CAWLGRGHEQYF	TGTGCCTGGCTCGGCAGGGGCCACGAGCAGTACTTC
-	TRBV7-2	TRBJ1-1	-	CASSLKIGVSEAFF	TGTGCCAGCAGCTTAAAAATAGGGGTCTCTGAAGCTTTCTTT